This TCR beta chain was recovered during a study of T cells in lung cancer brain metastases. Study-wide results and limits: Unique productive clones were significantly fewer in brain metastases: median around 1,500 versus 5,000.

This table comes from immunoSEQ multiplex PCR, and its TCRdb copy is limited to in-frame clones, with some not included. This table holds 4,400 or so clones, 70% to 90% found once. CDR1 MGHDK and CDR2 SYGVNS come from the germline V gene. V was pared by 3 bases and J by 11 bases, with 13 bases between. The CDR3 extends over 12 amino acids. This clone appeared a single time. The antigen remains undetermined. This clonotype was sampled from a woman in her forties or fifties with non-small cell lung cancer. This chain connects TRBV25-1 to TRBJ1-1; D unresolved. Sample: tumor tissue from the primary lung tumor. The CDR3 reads CASSDLPMEAFF. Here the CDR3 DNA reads TGTGCCAGCAGTGATCTTCCCATGGAGGCTTTCTTT.